Listed below are T cell receptor beta chains from one sample, sequenced in a study of a mutant IDH1 vaccine in newly diagnosed glioma. TCRdb's table, derived via immunoSEQ multiplex PCR, lists solely in-frame clones and lacks some. The repertoire consists of about 60,000 clones, with 80% to 90% occurring once and the leading ten covering about 1.4%. What these receptors recognize is not known. The sample was PBMCs, taken from a glioma patient whose treatment included an IDH1 peptide vaccine. The receptors originated from a man aged 35 to 55 with glioma. Both conserved end residues are part of each CDR3. For some rows the clone size is stated as once, few or many, or as a class when expanded; others skip it.

V	J	size	CDR3
TRBV19	TRBJ2-7	NA	CASSIGQNSEQYF
TRBV10-1	TRBJ2-7	NA	CASESHAYEQYF
TRBV5-1	TRBJ2-1	NA	CASSPMGGTNNEQFF
TRBV4-3	TRBJ2-7	NA	CASSQVGGRSYEQYF
TRBV9	TRBJ2-2	NA	CASSAEGWTENTGELFF
TRBV2	TRBJ1-1	NA	CANLRTGKGAAEAFF
TRBV2	TRBJ1-2	NA	CASSELRVYGYTF
TRBV5-5	TRBJ2-5	NA	CASSRQGAGETQYF
TRBV9	TRBJ2-2	NA	CASKSGGDRELFF
TRBV5-4	TRBJ1-1	once	CASSSGTGGDTEAFF
TRBV7-9	TRBJ1-1	NA	CASSLASHAAEAFF
TRBV11-2	TRBJ1-3	NA	CASSLDGGPGNTIYF
TRBV19	TRBJ2-2	NA	CASSLDLNTGELFF
TRBV7-9	TRBJ2-7	NA	CASSKREATYEQYF
TRBV7-8	TRBJ1-2	once	CASSLARDLRGYTF
TRBV5-1	TRBJ2-3	NA	CASRESSTDTQYF
TRBV27	TRBJ1-2	NA	CASSLTGRGYTF
TRBV7-8	TRBJ1-1	NA	CASRTQQNTEAFF
TRBV13	TRBJ1-1	NA	CASSLLGLLNTEAFF
TRBV10-3	TRBJ1-1	NA	CAISVAENTEAFF
TRBV19	TRBJ1-5	NA	CASSGGRREQPQHF
TRBV5-1	TRBJ2-2	NA	CASSLRLAGSGELFF
TRBV28	TRBJ2-7	NA	CASWLAGSYEQYF
TRBV5-1	TRBJ2-7	NA	CASSSEPGSFGAYEQYF
TRBV29-1	TRBJ2-1	once	CSVAQSPGSGQFF
TRBV4-3	TRBJ1-4	few	CASSPVPGQGTNEKLFF
TRBV4-1	TRBJ2-2	NA	CASSDRPNTGELFF
TRBV7-2	TRBJ2-7	NA	CASSRDSSYEQYF
TRBV5-1	TRBJ1-5	NA	CASSSTGLGNQPQHF
TRBV7-8	TRBJ1-2	once	CASSLTENYGYTF
TRBV7-8	TRBJ2-1	NA	CASKVGGRAYNEQFF
TRBV11-2	TRBJ2-7	NA	CASSSAEREGLDEQYF
TRBV5-1	TRBJ2-3	few	CASSSGTSGTDTQYF
TRBV27	TRBJ2-2	NA	CASSLYSGSGANTGELFF
TRBV6-1	TRBJ1-2	NA	CASQPGNYGYTF
TRBV5-6	TRBJ2-5	NA	CASRQPGLAGETQYF
TRBV7-2	TRBJ2-4	NA	CASSPTSVAKNIQYF
TRBV18	TRBJ2-2	NA	CASSPPFTGELFF
TRBV7-2	TRBJ2-7	NA	CASSLTGGFYEQYF
TRBV9	TRBJ2-1	NA	CASSAAKGRSSYNEQFF
TRBV4-1	TRBJ2-7	NA	CANQNEQYF
TRBV7-2	TRBJ1-1	NA	CASSLGGPNTEAFF
TRBV7-9	TRBJ2-7	NA	CASSASQGAEQYF
TRBV7-9	TRBJ2-7	NA	CASTRDRGYEQYF
TRBV25-1	TRBJ2-5	NA	CASSEDRGNQETQYF
TRBV7-8	TRBJ2-2	NA	CASSLASTGGTGELFF
TRBV5-1	TRBJ2-7	NA	CASSSGLAVTYEQYF
TRBV6-5	TRBJ2-3	NA	CASSYGAGRTDTQYF
TRBV14	TRBJ2-2	once	CASAEGTTGELFF
TRBV29-1	TRBJ1-5	NA	CSAGQNSNQPQHF
TRBV5-1	TRBJ2-5	NA	CASSALTGTGETQYF
TRBV14	TRBJ2-2	NA	CASSPGLTTGELFF
TRBV6-5	TRBJ2-5	NA	CASSYSGTGAAETQYF
TRBV10-3	TRBJ2-7	NA	CAISERENEQYF
TRBV25-1	TRBJ1-4	NA	CASRAFGTNEKLFF
TRBV7-9	TRBJ2-7	NA	CASREMGTGGYEQYF
TRBV5-1	TRBJ2-1	NA	CASRPTGVSYNEQFF